This T cell receptor beta chain was identified in a study of T cell repertoires in cytomegalovirus infection. Looking at the study overall: Based on public TCR beta signatures, there were indications of CMV infection and of a matching HLA type.

This clonotype has more than one count but fewer than ten. What it binds is unknown. In TCRdb, the reads were re-called with MiXCR into one record per CDR3 protein. This sample has some 680,000 distinct CDR3 sequences, with about a third found just once. General study findings and limits: The response measured ex vivo was dominated by TCR beta clonotypes (HLA-C-restricted and CMV-specific). Public TCR beta family frequency separated CMV-and-HLA carriers, including in an independent cohort.

Trimming stripped 4 bases from V and 1 base from J, with 14 bases between. This CDR3 comprises 16 residues. Sequencing used PBMCs. J is TRBJ2-1 and V is TRBV12-3 or TRBV12-4; D may correspond to TRBD1 or TRBD2 (7 bases each). The origin of this receptor is a human donor in good health (CMV status not recorded). Some clones in this sample may be carry-over from other donors' samples. The CDR3, as DNA: TGTGCCAGCAGTTCAGGGGGGGATTTATCCTACAATGAGCAGTTCTTC. It encodes CASSSGGDLSYNEQFF.